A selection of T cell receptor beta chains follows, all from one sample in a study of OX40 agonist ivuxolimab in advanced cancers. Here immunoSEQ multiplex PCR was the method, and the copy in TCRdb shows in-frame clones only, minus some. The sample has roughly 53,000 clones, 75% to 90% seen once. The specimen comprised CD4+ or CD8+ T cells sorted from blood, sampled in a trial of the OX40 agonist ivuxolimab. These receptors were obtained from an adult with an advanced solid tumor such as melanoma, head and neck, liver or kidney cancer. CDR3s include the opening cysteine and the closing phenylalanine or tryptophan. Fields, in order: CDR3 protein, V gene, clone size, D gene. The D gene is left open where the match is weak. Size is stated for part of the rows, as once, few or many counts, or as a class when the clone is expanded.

CDR3 protein: CASSTGRLMETQYF; V gene: TRBV7-2; clone size: .; D gene: .
CDR3 protein: CASSSRLAGVTQYF; V gene: TRBV7-9; clone size: .; D gene: TRBD2
CDR3 protein: CASTPRGEVQETQYF; V gene: TRBV28; clone size: .; D gene: TRBD2
CDR3 protein: CSVNPGGVRTDTQYF; V gene: TRBV29-1; clone size: .; D gene: TRBD2
CDR3 protein: CASSPISAGRRYEQYF; V gene: TRBV7-9; clone size: once; D gene: .
CDR3 protein: CASSSPGLAGGYSTDTQYF; V gene: TRBV7-9; clone size: .; D gene: TRBD2
CDR3 protein: CASSGILQGYEQYF; V gene: TRBV6-1; clone size: .; D gene: TRBD1
CDR3 protein: CASSFPPHYEQYF; V gene: TRBV7-2; clone size: .; D gene: .
CDR3 protein: CASSFGSPNQPQHF; V gene: TRBV5-6; clone size: .; D gene: .
CDR3 protein: CASSLPGGMNTEAFF; V gene: TRBV28; clone size: .; D gene: .
CDR3 protein: CASSRAGARETQYF; V gene: TRBV19; clone size: .; D gene: TRBD2
CDR3 protein: CASSQYRRNTEAFF; V gene: TRBV4-1; clone size: .; D gene: .
CDR3 protein: CASSPNNYEQYF; V gene: TRBV18; clone size: .; D gene: .
CDR3 protein: CASTHGPWEGRTGELFF; V gene: TRBV19; clone size: .; D gene: TRBD2
CDR3 protein: CASSLRSGREGRRDEQFF; V gene: TRBV7-2; clone size: .; D gene: TRBD2
CDR3 protein: CASSATSSYNSPLHF; V gene: TRBV9; clone size: .; D gene: .
CDR3 protein: CASSLQGGNEKLFF; V gene: TRBV28; clone size: .; D gene: .
CDR3 protein: CASSLGTSGSRNEQFF; V gene: TRBV5-1; clone size: .; D gene: TRBD2
CDR3 protein: CASSLTSIYYEQFF; V gene: TRBV7-2; clone size: .; D gene: .
CDR3 protein: CASSLVTGSSETQYF; V gene: TRBV5-6; clone size: .; D gene: .
CDR3 protein: CATSRDSGGGETQYF; V gene: TRBV15; clone size: .; D gene: .
CDR3 protein: CASSPGILEPQHF; V gene: TRBV18; clone size: once; D gene: .
CDR3 protein: CASSDGRITGNEQFF; V gene: TRBV9; clone size: .; D gene: .
CDR3 protein: CASSFAGTLRVANYGYTF; V gene: TRBV7-8; clone size: few; D gene: .
CDR3 protein: CASSRRNPSRETQYF; V gene: TRBV11-2; clone size: .; D gene: .
CDR3 protein: CASTEGGATDTQYF; V gene: TRBV6-5; clone size: .; D gene: .
CDR3 protein: CASSLQNEQFF; V gene: TRBV5-1; clone size: .; D gene: .
CDR3 protein: CASSQGLRQFF; V gene: TRBV28; clone size: .; D gene: TRBD2
CDR3 protein: CASTPPSGLAGPAGDNEQFF; V gene: TRBV11-3; clone size: .; D gene: TRBD2
CDR3 protein: CASSQGGTTGRQTQYF; V gene: TRBV7-3; clone size: few; D gene: .
CDR3 protein: CASSRGTSGSVYNEQFF; V gene: TRBV18; clone size: .; D gene: TRBD2
CDR3 protein: CASSTQDRTSGRAVGELFF; V gene: TRBV9; clone size: .; D gene: TRBD2
CDR3 protein: CASSQEGGVGTDTQYF; V gene: TRBV4-3; clone size: .; D gene: TRBD2
CDR3 protein: CASSVAGSLGQPQHF; V gene: TRBV9; clone size: few; D gene: .
CDR3 protein: CASSLPRGGTQYF; V gene: TRBV5-4; clone size: .; D gene: .
CDR3 protein: CASSIFAGVSKNIQYF; V gene: TRBV19; clone size: .; D gene: .
CDR3 protein: CASSPGGTGELFF; V gene: TRBV19; clone size: few; D gene: .
CDR3 protein: CASSSGQGARSPLHF; V gene: TRBV5-5; clone size: .; D gene: TRBD1
CDR3 protein: CSAATGERVTEAFF; V gene: TRBV29-1; clone size: .; D gene: .
CDR3 protein: CASSRQEMNTGELFF; V gene: TRBV5-4; clone size: .; D gene: .